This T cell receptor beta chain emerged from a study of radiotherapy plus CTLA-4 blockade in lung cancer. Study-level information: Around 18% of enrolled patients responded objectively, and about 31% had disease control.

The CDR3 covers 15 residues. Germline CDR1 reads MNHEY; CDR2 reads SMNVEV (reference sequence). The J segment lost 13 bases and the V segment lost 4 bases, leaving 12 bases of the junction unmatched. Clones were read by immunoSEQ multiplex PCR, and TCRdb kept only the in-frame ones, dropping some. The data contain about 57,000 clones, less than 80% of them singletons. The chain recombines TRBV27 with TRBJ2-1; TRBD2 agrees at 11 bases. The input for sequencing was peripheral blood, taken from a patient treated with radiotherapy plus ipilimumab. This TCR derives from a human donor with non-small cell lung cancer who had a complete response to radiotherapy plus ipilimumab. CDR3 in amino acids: CASSSVLAGGPEQFF. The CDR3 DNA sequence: TGTGCCAGCAGTTCGGTGTTAGCGGGAGGGCCTGAACAGTTCTTC.